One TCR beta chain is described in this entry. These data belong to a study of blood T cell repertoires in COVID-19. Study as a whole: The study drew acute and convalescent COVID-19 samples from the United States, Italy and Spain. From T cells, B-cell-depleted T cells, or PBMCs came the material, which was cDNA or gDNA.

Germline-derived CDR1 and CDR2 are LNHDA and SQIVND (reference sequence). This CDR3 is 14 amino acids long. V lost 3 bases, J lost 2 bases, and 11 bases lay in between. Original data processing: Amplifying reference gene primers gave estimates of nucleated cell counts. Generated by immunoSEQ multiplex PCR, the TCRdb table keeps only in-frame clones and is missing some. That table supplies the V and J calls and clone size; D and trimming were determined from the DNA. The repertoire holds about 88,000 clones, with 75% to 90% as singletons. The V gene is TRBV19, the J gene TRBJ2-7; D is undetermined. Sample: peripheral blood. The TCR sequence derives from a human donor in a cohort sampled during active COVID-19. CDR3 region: CASSIRWSAYEQYF. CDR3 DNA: TGTGCCAGTAGTATCCGTTGGTCGGCCTACGAGCAGTACTTC.